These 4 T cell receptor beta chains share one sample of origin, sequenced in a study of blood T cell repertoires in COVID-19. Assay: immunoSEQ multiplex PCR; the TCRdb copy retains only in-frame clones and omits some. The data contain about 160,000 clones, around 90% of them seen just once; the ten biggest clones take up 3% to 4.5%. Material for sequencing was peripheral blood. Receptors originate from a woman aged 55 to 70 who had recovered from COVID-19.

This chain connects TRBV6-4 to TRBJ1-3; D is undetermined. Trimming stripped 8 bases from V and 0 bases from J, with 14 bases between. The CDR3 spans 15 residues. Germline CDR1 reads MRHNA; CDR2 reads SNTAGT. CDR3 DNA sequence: TGTGCCAGCCCCCCACGGGAGAGCTCTGGAAACACCATATATTTT. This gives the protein CASPPRESSGNTIYF.

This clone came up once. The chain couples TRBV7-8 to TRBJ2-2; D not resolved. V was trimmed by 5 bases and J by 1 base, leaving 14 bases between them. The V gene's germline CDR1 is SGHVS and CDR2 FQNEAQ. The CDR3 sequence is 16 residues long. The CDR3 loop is CASSPFSGMNTGELFF. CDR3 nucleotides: TGTGCCAGCAGCCCCTTCTCAGGCATGAACACCGGGGAGCTGTTTTTT.

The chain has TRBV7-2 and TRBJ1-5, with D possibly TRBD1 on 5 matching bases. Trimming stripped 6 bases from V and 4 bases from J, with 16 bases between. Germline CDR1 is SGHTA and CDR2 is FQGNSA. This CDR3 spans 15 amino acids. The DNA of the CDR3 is TGTGCCAGCAGTCAGAACATGGGGGGTAATCAGCCCCAGCATTTT. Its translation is CASSQNMGGNQPQHF.

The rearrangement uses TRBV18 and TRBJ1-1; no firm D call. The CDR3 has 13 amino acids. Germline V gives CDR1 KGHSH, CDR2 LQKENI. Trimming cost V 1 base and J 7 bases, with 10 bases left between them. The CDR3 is CASSPQHAGEAFF. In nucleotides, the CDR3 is TGTGCCAGCTCACCACAACATGCTGGTGAAGCTTTCTTT. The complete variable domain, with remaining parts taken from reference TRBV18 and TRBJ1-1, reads NAGVMQNPRHLVRRRGQEARLRCSPMKGHSHVYWYRQLPEEGLKFMVYLQKENIIDESGMPKERFSAEFPKEGPSILRIQQVVRGDSAAYFCASSPQHAGEAFFGQGTRLTVV.